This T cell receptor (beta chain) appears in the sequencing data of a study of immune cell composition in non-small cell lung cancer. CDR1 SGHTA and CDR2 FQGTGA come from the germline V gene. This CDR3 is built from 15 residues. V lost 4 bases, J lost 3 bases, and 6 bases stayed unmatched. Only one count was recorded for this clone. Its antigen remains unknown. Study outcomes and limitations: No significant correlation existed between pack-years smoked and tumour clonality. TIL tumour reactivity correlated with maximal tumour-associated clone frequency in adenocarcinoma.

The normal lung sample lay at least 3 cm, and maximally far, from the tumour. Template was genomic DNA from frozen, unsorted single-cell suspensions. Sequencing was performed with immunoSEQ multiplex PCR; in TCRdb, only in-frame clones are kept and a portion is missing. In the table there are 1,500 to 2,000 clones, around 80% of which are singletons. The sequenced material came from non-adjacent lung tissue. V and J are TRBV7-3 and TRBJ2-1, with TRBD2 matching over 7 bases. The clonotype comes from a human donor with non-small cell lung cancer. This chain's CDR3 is CASSSDAGVYNEQFF. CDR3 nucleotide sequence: TGTGCCAGCAGCTCCGACGCGGGAGTCTACAATGAGCAGTTCTTC. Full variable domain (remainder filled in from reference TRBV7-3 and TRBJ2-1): GAGVSQTPSNKVTEKGKYVELRCDPISGHTALYWYRQSLGQGPEFLIYFQGTGAADDSGLPNDRFFAVRPEGSVSTLKIQRTERGDSAVYLCASSSDAGVYNEQFFGPGTRLTVL.